These 26 T cell receptor beta chains were all obtained from the same sample, sequenced in a study of T cell changes during pregnancy in multiple sclerosis. TCRdb's table, derived via immunoSEQ multiplex PCR, lists solely in-frame clones and lacks some. The sample lists approximately 88,000 clones, over 90% seen once, with 0.65% to 0.95% in the top ten. The source material was peripheral blood, sampled in the third trimester of pregnancy. The receptor set was obtained from a female donor with multiple sclerosis, enrolled in a pregnancy study.

The V and J genes are TRBV7-6 and TRBJ2-7; 9 bases map to TRBD1. The CDR3 loop spans 14 amino acids. With 3 bases clipped from V and 2 bases from J, the junction kept 2 bases outside the gene matches. Germline V CDR1 and CDR2: SGHVS, FNYEAQ. CDR3 DNA: TGTGCCAGCAGCTTGACAGGGGGGACCTACGAGCAGTACTTC. Translation: CASSLTGGTYEQYF.

The V gene is TRBV9, the J gene TRBJ2-7; 7 bases map to TRBD2. CDR1 and CDR2 (germline): SGDLS, YYNGEE. This CDR3 is built from 14 residues. V lost 2 bases, J lost 6 bases, and 8 bases stayed unmatched. CDR3 region: CASSVGGSGGEQYF. CDR3 DNA sequence: TGTGCCAGCAGCGTTGGCGGGTCGGGGGGCGAGCAGTACTTC.

The chain links TRBV5-1 to TRBJ2-7, with 8 bases identical to TRBD2. With 2 bases clipped from V and 6 bases from J, the junction kept 7 bases outside the gene matches. CDR1 and CDR2 from the germline V gene are SGHRS and YFSETQ. CDR3 length: 14 amino acids. The chain's CDR3 is CASSLGPAGAEQYF. Written as DNA, the CDR3 is TGCGCCAGCAGCTTAGGGCCAGCGGGAGCCGAGCAGTACTTC. Complete variable domain (other parts from reference TRBV5-1 and TRBJ2-7): KAGVTQTPRYLIKTRGQQVTLSCSPISGHRSVSWYQQTPGQGLQFLFEYFSETQRNKGNFPGRFSGRQFSNSRSEMNVSTLELGDSALYLCASSLGPAGAEQYFGPGTRLTVT.

The chain links TRBV12-5 to TRBJ1-1, with TRBD1 as a possible D gene (5 bases). V shed 9 bases and J shed 3 bases, with 17 bases lying between them. The germline gives CDR1 LGHNT, CDR2 FRNRAP. This CDR3 is 14 amino acids long. CDR3 DNA sequence: TGTGCTAGGGGGGGGTCGCGTGGGTACACTGAAGCTTTCTTT. Translated: CARGGSRGYTEAFF.

V and J are TRBV4-1 and TRBJ2-7; tentatively, D is TRBD2 (6 bases). CDR1 and CDR2 (germline): MGHRA, YSYEKL. With 4 bases removed from V and 5 bases from J, the gap between germline ends came to 12 bases. The CDR3 contains 13 residues. CDR3 in DNA: TGCGCCAGCAGCCCGACTAGTATAGACGAGCAGTACTTC. Its translation is CASSPTSIDEQYF.

The chain couples TRBV5-1 to TRBJ1-1, with 8 bases lining up with TRBD1. The ends lost 4 bases at V and 1 base at J; junction bases unmatched: 3. Looked up from germline, CDR1 is SGHRS and CDR2 is YFSETQ. The CDR3 is 14 amino acids. CDR3 in DNA: TGCGCCAGCAGCATGGGACAGGCGAACACTGAAGCTTTCTTT. This translates into CASSMGQANTEAFF.

The V call is TRBV19, the J call TRBJ2-2, with D possibly matching TRBD2 (6 bases). The CDR3 has 13 residues. Trimming removed 8 bases from V and 8 bases from J, with 15 bases in between. The germline V gene encodes CDR1 LNHDA and CDR2 SQIVND (reference sequence). CDR3 sequence (DNA): TGTGCCAGTTCCTCCCTCGGGGGAGGGGAGCTGTTTTTT. It yields the protein CASSSLGGGELFF.

CDR3 in DNA: TGCGCCAGCAGAGAACCCGGGGGGGCCACTGAAGCTTTCTTT. Protein product: CASREPGGATEAFF. The chain combines TRBV5-1 with TRBJ1-1, with D possibly being TRBD1 (6 bases). Trimming took 5 bases from V and 4 from J, leaving 15 bases between them. The CDR3 is made up of 14 amino acids. Germline lookup yields CDR1 SGHRS and CDR2 YFSETQ.

The genes are TRBV30 and TRBJ2-2; weak D call: TRBD2 (5 bases). V lost 0 bases and J lost 5, with 10 bases in between. The CDR3 is 14 amino acids. Germline loops: CDR1 GTSNPN, CDR2 SVGIG (reference sequence). The CDR3 region has the DNA TGTGCCTGGAGTGTACTACTAGGTACCGGGGAGCTGTTTTTT. This codes for CAWSVLLGTGELFF.

This clone appeared a single time. The V and J genes are TRBV19 and TRBJ2-7; TRBD2 might be the D (5 bases). Looked up from germline, CDR1 is LNHDA and CDR2 is SQIVND (reference sequence). Trimming left V 5 bases short and J 1 base short, with 15 bases between. CDR3 length equals 15 residues. The CDR3 reads CASSPERAASYEQYF. The CDR3 nucleotides are TGTGCCAGTAGTCCCGAGAGAGCGGCGTCCTACGAGCAGTACTTC.

The V call is TRBV10-3, the J call TRBJ2-7; 7 nucleotides agree with TRBD2. V lost 3 bases, J lost 2 bases, and 7 bases stayed unmatched. Germline assignment: CDR1 ENHRY and CDR2 SYGVKD. This CDR3 spans 15 amino acids. The CDR3 protein is CAISERLASTYEQYF. CDR3 nucleotides: TGTGCCATCAGTGAAAGACTAGCTTCGACCTACGAGCAGTACTTC.

V gene TRBV30 combines with J gene TRBJ1-6; no definite D call. The CDR3 is made up of 13 amino acids. Deletions cut 2 bases from V and 7 bases from J, with 9 bases between. Looked up from germline, CDR1 is GTSNPN and CDR2 is SVGIG (reference sequence). CDR3 sequence reads: CAWSPHGNSPLHF. The CDR3 nucleotides are TGTGCCTGGAGTCCCCACGGGAATTCACCCCTCCACTTT.

V is TRBV2 and J is TRBJ1-2, with TRBD1 matching over 8 bases. V dropped 5 bases and J dropped 0; count of bases not matched to a gene: 2. The CDR3 runs 14 residues. CDR1 SNHLY and CDR2 FYNNEI come from the germline V gene. The CDR3 nucleotides are TGTGCCAGCAGTATGACAGGGGCTAACTATGGCTACACCTTC. Translated, it gives CASSMTGANYGYTF.

This chain uses TRBV6-1 with TRBJ1-1, with 8 bases matching TRBD1. J lost 7 bases, V lost 5 bases, and 6 bases had no gene match. Germline V gene sequence: CDR1 MNHNS, CDR2 SASEGT. This CDR3 region has 13 residues. CDR3: CASSLKQGVEAFF. The CDR3 nucleotides read TGTGCCAGCAGTCTAAAACAGGGGGTTGAAGCTTTCTTT.

The rearrangement joins TRBV19 to TRBJ2-7; 9 nucleotides line up with TRBD1. This CDR3 contains 14 residues. Germline-derived CDR1 and CDR2 are LNHDA and SQIVND (reference sequence). Trimming at V came to 5 bases and at J to 5 bases, leaving 7 bases not matched to a gene. The CDR3 DNA reads TGTGCCAGTAGTTACCCTGGGACAGGGAACGAGCAGTACTTC. Translating it yields CASSYPGTGNEQYF.

This chain connects TRBV30 to TRBJ2-7, with 8 bases aligning to TRBD1. This CDR3 spans 14 amino acids. Per the germline V gene, CDR1 is GTSNPN and CDR2 is SVGIG (reference sequence). Trimming took 1 base from V and 2 from J; bases not matched to a gene: 4. CDR3 in amino acids: CAWSAGGLTYEQYF. CDR3 coding DNA: TGTGCCTGGAGTGCAGGGGGCTTGACCTACGAGCAGTACTTC.

This clone came up a few times. Distinct nucleotide sequences in the sample also encode this CDR3. The CDR3 reads CASSLGQANTEAFF. The CDR3 nucleotides read TGTGCCAGCAGCCTGGGACAAGCGAACACTGAAGCTTTCTTT. V usage is TRBV7-9 and J usage is TRBJ1-1, with TRBD1 as a possible D gene (6 bases). Germline CDR1 SEHNR, CDR2 FQNEAQ (reference sequence). V lost 5 bases, J lost 1 base, and 11 bases lay in between. The CDR3 loop spans 14 amino acids.

The chain joins TRBV28 to TRBJ1-3, with D perhaps TRBD1 (6 bases). Per the germline V gene, CDR1 is MDHEN and CDR2 is SYDVKM. V lost 6 bases, J lost 3 bases, and 6 bases lay in between. This CDR3 has 12 amino acids. The CDR3 sequence is CASRGGGNTIYF. In DNA, the CDR3 is TGTGCCAGCAGAGGGGGTGGAAACACCATATATTTT.

The CDR3 DNA sequence: TGTGCCACCAGCAGAGAAGGACAGGGCGAAAAACTGTTTTTT. Its protein is CATSREGQGEKLFF. The rearrangement links TRBV15 to TRBJ1-4; 8 bases are a match to TRBD1. In germline, CDR1 is LNHNV, CDR2 YYDKDF (reference sequence). The V segment lost 0 bases and the J segment 8 bases; nucleotides outside the gene matches: 2. The CDR3 has 14 amino acids.

This clone was recorded a few times. This chain links TRBV7-9 with TRBJ2-7; 7 bases align to TRBD1. Germline V gene data show CDR1 as SEHNR and CDR2 as FQNEAQ (reference sequence). The CDR3 extends over 12 amino acids. Trimming took 6 bases from V and 1 from J; bases not matched to a gene: 0. DNA of the CDR3: TGTGCCAGCAGGGGACAGTCCTACGAGCAGTACTTC. It codes for CASRGQSYEQYF.

The chain joins TRBV7-2 to TRBJ2-7; 7 bases agree with TRBD2. Germline V gene sequence: CDR1 SGHTA, CDR2 FQGNSA. The junction had 5 bases not matched to a gene; V was cut back by 1 base and J by 2 bases. The CDR3 runs to 15 residues. The CDR3 nucleotides are TGTGCCAGCAGCTTAGAAGGCGGGGGAACCTACGAGCAGTACTTC. Its protein product is CASSLEGGGTYEQYF.

This chain uses TRBV16 with TRBJ2-3; weak D call: TRBD2 (5 bases). V lost 0 bases to trimming and J lost 4 bases, with 5 bases between them. The CDR3 extends over 13 amino acids. The germline V gene encodes CDR1 KGHSY and CDR2 FQNENV. The CDR3: CASSQSRADTQYF. The CDR3 DNA is TGTGCCAGCAGCCAATCGCGGGCAGATACGCAGTATTTT.

This sequence joins TRBV25-1 and TRBJ2-7; 13 positions agree with TRBD2. The CDR3 has 16 amino acids. Trimming removed 4 bases from V and 4 bases from J; junction bases left unmatched: 7. In germline, CDR1 is MGHDK, CDR2 SYGVNS. The CDR3 region has the DNA TGTGCCAGCAGTGGATGGACTAGCGGGAGCCTGTACGAGCAGTACTTC. This sequence encodes CASSGWTSGSLYEQYF.

This chain connects TRBV5-8 to TRBJ2-2; 9 bases fit TRBD1. CDR1 SGHTS and CDR2 YDEGEE come from the germline V gene. V shed 3 bases and J 0 bases; nucleotides not matched to a gene: 3. The CDR3 is made up of 16 amino acids. Here the CDR3 DNA reads TGTGCCAGCAGCTCCGGACAGGGGTCGAACACCGGGGAGCTGTTTTTT. Its protein is CASSSGQGSNTGELFF.

This chain connects TRBV19 to TRBJ1-5, with 7 bases lining up with TRBD1. V dropped 6 bases and J dropped 3; count of bases not matched to a gene: 5. The CDR3 totals 14 residues. CDR1 LNHDA and CDR2 SQIVND come from the germline V gene (reference sequence). The chain's CDR3 is CASSRDRVNQPQHF. CDR3 in DNA: TGTGCCAGTAGCCGTGACAGGGTCAATCAGCCCCAGCATTTT.

This rearrangement joins TRBV2 to TRBJ2-4, with 14 bases that match TRBD2. Losses at the gene ends were 3 bases for V and 4 bases for J; bases not matched to a gene: 5. Germline CDR1 reads SNHLY; CDR2 reads FYNNEI. The CDR3 loop spans 17 amino acids. The DNA of the CDR3 is TGTGCCAGCAGTGAGGGGACTAGCGGGAGTAGGAAAAACATTCAGTACTTC. It encodes CASSEGTSGSRKNIQYF. The variable domain in full, completed from reference TRBV2 and TRBJ2-4, reads EPEVTQTPSHQVTQMGQEVILRCVPISNHLYFYWYRQILGQKVEFLVSFYNNEISEKSEIFDDQFSVERPDGSNFTLKIRSTKLEDSAMYFCASSEGTSGSRKNIQYFGAGTRLSVL.